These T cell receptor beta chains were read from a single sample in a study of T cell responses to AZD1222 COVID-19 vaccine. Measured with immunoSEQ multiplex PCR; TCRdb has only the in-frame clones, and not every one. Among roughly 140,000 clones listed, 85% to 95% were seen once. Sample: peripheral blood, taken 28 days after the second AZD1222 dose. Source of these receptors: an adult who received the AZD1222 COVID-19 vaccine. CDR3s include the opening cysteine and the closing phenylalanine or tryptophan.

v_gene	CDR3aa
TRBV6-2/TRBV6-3	CASSYTVNYGYTF
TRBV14	CASSHEIGLNSPLHF
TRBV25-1	CASSGGGRNQETQYF
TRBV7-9	CASSLGLGWGYTF
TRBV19	CASRPRTVPRNEQFF
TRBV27	CASSLLAQATEAFF
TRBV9	CASSVVAGGTDTQYF
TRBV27	CASRGGGNYGYTF
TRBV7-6	CASSLRGGTEAFF
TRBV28	CASTSTWGTADNSPLHF
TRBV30	CAWTQGLPGNTIYF
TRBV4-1	CASSQGPGSSYNEQFF
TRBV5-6	CASSNRGKGTEAFF
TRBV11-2	CASSLATTAISGNTIYF
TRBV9	CASSGTSANTGELFF
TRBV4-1	CASSQDRGGTTEAFF
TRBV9	CASSVLWGSGNTIYF
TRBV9	CASSAGLAGGAGANVLTF
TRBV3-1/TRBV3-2	CASSPGTGNFEQYF
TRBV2	CASIPYTPGADTQYF
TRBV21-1	CASSSRSERGSNQPQHF
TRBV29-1	CSADRGNTEAFF
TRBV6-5	CASSKTANTEAFF
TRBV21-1	CASSATGTKEDTQYF
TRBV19	CASSINRDRTNYGYTF
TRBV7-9	CASSLLNQPQHF
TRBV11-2	CASSFPGGYGYTF
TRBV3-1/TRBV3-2	CASSLTDTQYF
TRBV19	CASSSGRNYGYTF
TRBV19	CASSMGPTGSYGYTF
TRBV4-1	CASSQDMGSRGYTF
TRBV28	CASSSPGQGQDTIYF
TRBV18	CASSPGTSGNTGELFF
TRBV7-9	CASSLLLTGNTGELFF
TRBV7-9	CASSLWTVNEKLFF
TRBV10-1	CASSERGGPRDEQFF
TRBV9	CASSATGGPNYGYTF
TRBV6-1	CASSENWDRGKKLFF
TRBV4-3	CASNLPPGDRSTDTQYF
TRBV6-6	CASTQRGQPQHF